Below, 32 T cell receptor beta chains from the same sample are listed, as sequenced in a study of OX40 agonist ivuxolimab in advanced cancers. Libraries were made using the immunoSEQ multiplex PCR assay. The table was pulled from immuneACCESS by TCRdb, which kept in-frame rearrangements only. Such tables lose some clones; where checked, under half of the loss comes from unresolved V genes, and the rest has no known cause. The sample includes around 100,000 clones, with over 75% observed a single time. Roughly 2.6% of the sample goes to the ten largest clones. The sample was CD4+ or CD8+ T cells sorted from blood, taken in a trial of the OX40 agonist ivuxolimab. All receptors come from an adult with an advanced solid tumor such as melanoma, head and neck, liver or kidney cancer.

This chain uses TRBV11-2 with TRBJ2-7, with 7 bases that match TRBD1. The germline V gene encodes CDR1 SGHAT and CDR2 FQNNGV. The V and J ends lost 5 bases and 3 bases, in that order; junction bases with no gene match: 7. This CDR3 spans 14 amino acids. This CDR3 reads CASSPPRGLYEQYF. CDR3 bases: TGTGCCAGCAGCCCCCCGAGGGGGCTCTACGAGCAGTACTTC.

The CDR3 sequence is CASSSWANVLTF. CDR3 in DNA: TGTGCCAGCAGTTCTTGGGCCAACGTCCTGACTTTC. The genes are TRBV6-5 and TRBJ2-6; D gene ambiguous. The V and J ends lost 4 bases and 5 bases respectively, with 3 bases between them. CDR1 and CDR2 (germline): MNHEY, SVGAGI. CDR3 length: 12 amino acids.

V usage is TRBV5-4 and J usage is TRBJ1-1, with a weak D call TRBD1 (5 bases). Between the trimmed V and J ends, which lost 4 bases and 6 bases, there was a span of 19 bases. CDR3 size: 15 residues. Per the germline V gene, CDR1 is SGHNT and CDR2 is YYREEE (reference sequence). The CDR3 loop reads CASSRKNAGFSEAFF. Written as DNA, the CDR3 is TGTGCCAGCAGCCGAAAAAATGCAGGGTTCTCTGAAGCTTTCTTT.

The chain has TRBV19 and TRBJ2-1; D gene ambiguous. The CDR3 spans 15 residues. V lost 4 bases and J lost 5, with 15 bases in between. From germline, CDR1 is LNHDA and CDR2 SQIVND (reference sequence). CDR3 DNA sequence: TGTGCCAGTAGTACGGGTCTAGGCCCCAACAATGAGCAGTTCTTC. This codes for CASSTGLGPNNEQFF.

The chain uses TRBV5-1 and TRBJ2-2, with TRBD2 matching 15 bases. Per germline, CDR1 SGHRS and CDR2 YFSETQ. Trimming removed 0 bases from V and 4 bases from J; junction bases left unmatched: 4. The CDR3 runs 18 residues. CDR3 sequence (DNA): TGCGCCAGCAGCTTGGCCGGACTAGCGGGAGGGTCCACCGGGGAGCTGTTTTTT. Its protein product is CASSLAGLAGGSTGELFF.

The V gene is TRBV19, the J gene TRBJ1-2, with 7 bases aligning to TRBD1. The CDR3 consists of 14 residues. Losses at the gene ends were 4 bases for V and 5 bases for J; bases not matched to a gene: 7. The germline CDR1 and CDR2 sequences are LNHDA and SQIVND (reference sequence). DNA for the CDR3: TGTGCCAGTAGTACCGTAGGGACAGCATATGGCTACACCTTC. Translation: CASSTVGTAYGYTF.

This clone was observed a few times. The chain uses TRBV5-4 and TRBJ2-6; D could derive from TRBD1 or TRBD2 (6 bases each). V gave up 0 bases and J gave up 8 bases, with 18 bases separating them. The CDR3 extends over 17 amino acids. Germline V gene sequence: CDR1 SGHNT, CDR2 YYREEE (reference sequence). DNA of the CDR3: TGTGCCAGCAGCTTGGGGGGGGCTGTCGCTAGGACCAACGTCCTGACTTTC. The encoded protein is CASSLGGAVARTNVLTF.

This clone came up once. This chain connects TRBV7-9 to TRBJ1-1, with D possibly matching TRBD1 (6 bases). V was cut by 2 bases and J by 8 bases, with 12 bases left in between. The CDR3 length is 13 residues. CDR1 and CDR2 from the germline V gene are SEHNR and FQNEAQ (reference sequence). In DNA, the CDR3 is TGTGCCAGCAGCTTATATGAGGGGACAGAAGCTTTCTTT. This encodes CASSLYEGTEAFF.

This clone was picked up one time. The genes are TRBV11-2 and TRBJ1-2; D is undetermined. From germline, CDR1 is SGHAT and CDR2 FQNNGV. The CDR3 sequence is 15 residues long. V was pared by 4 bases and J by 14 bases, with 26 bases between. The CDR3 bases are TGTGCCAGCAGCTCTTTGTCGGGCGGATGGCAGTACCGGACCTTC. As protein: CASSSLSGGWQYRTF.

The chain uses TRBV9 and TRBJ2-2, with 12 bases identical to TRBD1. CDR1 is SGDLS, CDR2 YYNGEE, per germline. With 4 bases clipped from V and 13 bases from J, the junction kept 8 bases outside the gene matches. CDR3 size: 14 residues. The CDR3 nucleotides are TGTGCCAGCAGCTACCGGGACAGGGGGCTGGGGCTGTTTTTT. This codes for CASSYRDRGLGLFF. Full variable domain (remainder filled in from reference TRBV9 and TRBJ2-2): DSGVTQTPKHLITATGQRVTLRCSPRSGDLSVYWYQQSLDQGLQFLIQYYNGEERAKGNILERFSAQQFPDLHSELNLSSLELGDSALYFCASSYRDRGLGLFFGEGSRLTVL.

The chain recombines TRBV5-1 with TRBJ2-1; no clear D gene. This CDR3 is built from 16 residues. V was clipped by 4 bases and J by 7 bases, with 21 bases between them. Germline V gene data show CDR1 as SGHRS and CDR2 as YFSETQ. Here the CDR3 DNA reads TGCGCCAGCAGCGCCACCCCGGTGGTAGCCGGTAATGAGCAGTTCTTC. Residues: CASSATPVVAGNEQFF.

The rearrangement joins TRBV5-1 to TRBJ2-1; D is unclear. This CDR3 region has 15 residues. Germline CDR1 reads SGHRS; CDR2 reads YFSETQ. Trimming took off 3 bases at V and 0 bases at J, with 10 bases between the two ends. The CDR3 region has the DNA TGCGCCAGCAGCTCCGGAGATGACTCCTACAATGAGCAGTTCTTC. Translation gives CASSSGDDSYNEQFF. The full variable domain, its missing parts supplied by reference TRBV5-1 and TRBJ2-1, is KAGVTQTPRYLIKTRGQQVTLSCSPISGHRSVSWYQQTPGQGLQFLFEYFSETQRNKGNFPGRFSGRQFSNSRSEMNVSTLELGDSALYLCASSSGDDSYNEQFFGPGTRLTVL.

This clone turned up a few times. CDR3 in DNA: TGTGCCAGCAGCGTAGACTTAACCTATGGCTACACCTTC. Translating it yields CASSVDLTYGYTF. V is TRBV9 and J is TRBJ1-2; the D is unclear. Trimming took off 0 bases at V and 4 bases at J, with 7 bases between the two ends. CDR1 and CDR2 from the germline V gene are SGDLS and YYNGEE. This CDR3 region has 13 residues.

The chain recombines TRBV18 with TRBJ2-2; 8 nucleotides agree with TRBD1. CDR1 is KGHSH, CDR2 LQKENI, per germline. J was trimmed by 4 bases and V by 5 bases; bases with no gene match: 6. The CDR3 runs 15 residues. CDR3 coding DNA: TGTGCCAGCTCAGGACAGGGTGTTCCCACCGGGGAGCTGTTTTTT. Its protein is CASSGQGVPTGELFF.

This clone has only one observation. The genes are TRBV6-4 and TRBJ2-7; D perhaps matches TRBD2 (6 bases). The CDR3 extends over 9 amino acids. The germline gives CDR1 MRHNA, CDR2 SNTAGT. The V gene lost 11 bases and the J gene lost 5 bases, with 7 bases spanning the gap. The CDR3 sequence: CAGTDEQYF. Here the CDR3 DNA reads TGTGCCGGGACTGACGAGCAGTACTTC.

The J gene is TRBJ2-7, the V gene TRBV11-3, with D maybe TRBD1 (5 bases). The V end lost 0 bases, the J end lost 2 bases, and 5 bases lay between the germline ends. The length of the CDR3 is 13 residues. CDR1 and CDR2 (germline): SGHNT, YENEEA. The DNA for the CDR3 is TGTGCCAGCAGCTTAGAGACAGCCTACGAGCAGTACTTC. This sequence encodes CASSLETAYEQYF.

The CDR3 loop is CASSHQNPQFF. The CDR3 bases are TGTGCCAGCAGTCACCAGAATCCGCAGTTCTTC. The chain has TRBV28 and TRBJ2-1; D gene uncertain. The CDR3 is 11 amino acids. V was cut by 5 bases and J by 12 bases, with 11 bases left in between. Germline V gene sequence: CDR1 MDHEN, CDR2 SYDVKM.

The rearrangement uses TRBV6-6 and TRBJ2-5; D unresolved. The CDR3 consists of 11 residues. Germline loops: CDR1 MNHNY, CDR2 SVGAGI (reference sequence). Trimming took off 8 bases at V and 5 bases at J, with 9 bases between the two ends. The CDR3 spells CASSNGETQYF. In nucleotides, the CDR3 is TGTGCCAGCTCAAACGGGGAGACCCAGTACTTC.

The chain has TRBV15 and TRBJ2-1; either TRBD1 or TRBD2 may supply D (5 bases each). Germline CDR1 and CDR2: LNHNV and YYDKDF (reference sequence). The CDR3 is 12 amino acids. Trimming stripped 0 bases from V and 14 bases from J, with 11 bases between. The CDR3 sequence is CATSREGTLKFF. The CDR3 nucleotides are TGTGCCACCAGCAGAGAAGGGACCTTAAAGTTCTTC. The full variable domain, its missing parts supplied by reference TRBV15 and TRBJ2-1, is DAMVIQNPRYQVTQFGKPVTLSCSQTLNHNVMYWYQQKSSQAPKLLFHYYDKDFNNEADTPDNFQSRRPNTSFCFLDIRSPGLGDTAMYLCATSREGTLKFFGPGTRLTVL.

This rearrangement joins TRBV9 to TRBJ1-3; maybe TRBD1 (5 bases). Germline loops: CDR1 SGDLS, CDR2 YYNGEE. The CDR3 contains 15 residues. The V gene lost 4 bases and the J gene lost 1 base, with 12 bases spanning the gap. The CDR3 spells CASSTPSGSGNTIYF. The CDR3, as DNA: TGTGCCAGCAGCACCCCCTCAGGGTCTGGAAACACCATATATTTT.

V is TRBV5-1 and J is TRBJ1-3, with TRBD1 matching 7 bases. V gave up 4 bases and J gave up 0 bases; unmatched junction bases: 13. CDR1 and CDR2 from the germline V gene are SGHRS and YFSETQ. This CDR3 comprises 18 residues. CDR3 sequence reads: CASSRGQSVGTSGNTIYF. CDR3 in DNA: TGCGCCAGCAGCCGGGGACAGTCTGTGGGGACCTCTGGAAACACCATATATTTT.

V is TRBV19 and J is TRBJ2-3, with 9 positions matching TRBD2. The CDR3 is 18 residues long. Germline V gene data show CDR1 as LNHDA and CDR2 as SQIVND (reference sequence). The ends lost 3 bases at V and 4 bases at J; junction bases unmatched: 14. CDR3 coding DNA: TGTGCCAGTAGTATTTCCAAGGGACTAGCAAGGGGGCCAGATACGCAGTATTTT. This translates into CASSISKGLARGPDTQYF.

This clone is a singleton in its sample. The sample carries other DNA sequences with the same CDR3. The rearrangement joins TRBV30 to TRBJ2-5, with D tentatively TRBD1 (6 bases). Between the trimmed V and J ends, which lost 1 base and 1 base, there was a span of 7 bases. Germline values: CDR1 GTSNPN, CDR2 SVGIG (reference sequence). This CDR3 is built from 13 residues. CDR3 in amino acids: CAWSGRGQETQYF. CDR3 DNA: TGTGCCTGGAGTGGCAGGGGCCAAGAGACCCAGTACTTC.

This chain links TRBV4-2 with TRBJ1-1; 7 nucleotides align to TRBD1. Trimming took 1 base from V and 2 from J; bases not matched to a gene: 4. The CDR3 runs to 15 residues. In germline, CDR1 is LGHNA, CDR2 YNFKEQ. The CDR3 bases are TGTGCCAGCAGCCAAGCCGGGACAGCAAACACTGAAGCTTTCTTT. Amino acids: CASSQAGTANTEAFF.

V and J are TRBV10-3 and TRBJ2-3; the D is unclear. The V gene's germline CDR1 is ENHRY and CDR2 SYGVKD. The CDR3 runs 14 residues. V dropped 2 bases and J dropped 5 bases, with 11 bases sitting between them. The CDR3 DNA reads TGTGCCATCAGTGAGGGTACGGTGGGAGATACGCAGTATTTT. Translation: CAISEGTVGDTQYF.

The chain uses TRBV6-1 and TRBJ2-7; 7 bases match TRBD1. CDR3 length equals 13 residues. In germline, CDR1 is MNHNS, CDR2 SASEGT. J lost 3 bases, V lost 6 bases, and 5 bases had no gene match. The CDR3 DNA follows: TGTGCCAGCAGACAAGGACAGGTCTACGAGCAGTACTTC. As protein: CASRQGQVYEQYF.

In its sample, this clone was seen once. The CDR3 sequence: CASSRLGQANTGELFF. As DNA, the CDR3 is TGTGCCAGCAGTAGGTTAGGACAGGCGAACACCGGGGAGCTGTTTTTT. This rearrangement joins TRBV5-5 to TRBJ2-2; 7 bases match TRBD1. The V gene end was trimmed by 5 bases and the J gene end by 0 bases; junction bases not matched to a gene: 7. The CDR3 is 16 amino acids. CDR1 SGHKS and CDR2 YYEKEE come from the germline V gene (reference sequence). The whole variable domain, remainder taken from reference TRBV5-5 and TRBJ2-2, is DAGVTQSPTHLIKTRGQQVTLRCSPISGHKSVSWYQQVLGQGPQFIFQYYEKEERGRGNFPDRFSARQFPNYSSELNVNALLLGDSALYLCASSRLGQANTGELFFGEGSRLTVL.

This clone was seen once. This chain connects TRBV29-1 to TRBJ2-1, with a possible D match to TRBD1 (5 bases). This CDR3 has 14 amino acids. From germline, CDR1 is SQVTM and CDR2 ANQGSEA. V shed 4 bases and J shed 4 bases, with 14 bases lying between them. The CDR3 nucleotides are TGCAGCGTTGCCAGGGTAGCACTATACAATGAGCAGTTCTTC. As protein: CSVARVALYNEQFF.

The chain carries TRBV2 and TRBJ2-1; 10 nucleotides match TRBD2. Per germline, CDR1 SNHLY and CDR2 FYNNEI. Trimming took 6 bases from V and 10 from J; bases not matched to a gene: 12. The CDR3 is 15 amino acids. The CDR3 spells CASSSSSGSLKEQFF. The CDR3 DNA reads TGTGCCAGCAGCTCATCTAGCGGGAGTTTAAAGGAGCAGTTCTTC.

The rearrangement links TRBV23-1 to TRBJ2-7; TRBD2 matches 11 bases. TRBV23-1 is designated an ORF whose function remains uncertain. The CDR3 is made up of 19 amino acids. V lost 3 bases and J lost 7; bases outside the gene matches: 20. The CDR3 nucleotides read TGCGCCAGCAGTCAGTTCCCGGGTGTTTTACTAGCGGGAGACATAGAGCAGTACTTC. Translation gives CASSQFPGVLLAGDIEQYF.

Turning to this clone: This sample also contains other DNA sequences that code for the same CDR3. The chain carries TRBV19 and TRBJ2-7, with 10 nucleotides matching TRBD1. CDR1 and CDR2 (germline): LNHDA, SQIVND (reference sequence). The CDR3 has 13 amino acids. Trimming took 10 bases from V and 1 from J; bases not matched to a gene: 4. CDR3 region: CATRTGGSYEQYF. The CDR3 DNA sequence: TGTGCCACCAGGACAGGGGGATCCTACGAGCAGTACTTC.

J is TRBJ2-5 and V is TRBV11-2; no definite D call. Trimming left V 7 bases short and J 4 bases short, with 13 bases between. Germline CDR1 and CDR2: SGHAT and FQNNGV. The CDR3 extends over 13 amino acids. The CDR3 coding sequence is TGTGCCAGCAATACGGCGTTTGGAGAGACCCAGTACTTC. As protein: CASNTAFGETQYF.